This is a list of T cell receptor beta chains from one sample in a study of blood T cell repertoires in COVID-19. Libraries were prepared by immunoSEQ multiplex PCR; TCRdb keeps only in-frame clonotypes and omits some of them. The table includes approximately 300,000 clones, just under 90% detected once. Sequencing was done on a sample of peripheral blood. The source is a woman in her 50s with COVID-19, enrolled during active disease. CDR3s include the opening cysteine and the closing phenylalanine or tryptophan. The D gene is left open where the match is weak. Clone size appears in some rows only: once, few, many, or a class for an expanded clone.

>TRBJ1-1|TRBV11-2|.|.
TGTGCCAGCAGCTTAGAAGGTTCGGGGGTGAACACTGAAGCTTTCTTT
CASSLEGSGVNTEAFF
>TRBJ2-3|TRBV2|TRBD2|.
TGTGCCATCCCTAGCGGGAGGTCAGATACGCAGTATTTT
CAIPSGRSDTQYF
>TRBJ2-7|TRBV4-1|TRBD1|.
TGCGCCAGCAGCCAAGAAGGGCGCAGGGGGATCGAGCAGTACTTC
CASSQEGRRGIEQYF
>TRBJ2-7|TRBV20-1|TRBD2|.
TGCAGTGCTAGTGGGATGTTCGGCGGGGACTACCTCTACGAGCAGTACTTC
CSASGMFGGDYLYEQYF
>TRBJ2-1|TRBV5-5|TRBD2|.
TGTGCCAGCAGCGCCCCCGGCTTAGCGGGAGGTGCCAATGAGCAGTTCTTC
CASSAPGLAGGANEQFF
>TRBJ2-5|TRBV30|TRBD2|.
TGTGCCTGGAGTGAGCGGGAGGGGGGGTGGACCCAGTACTTC
CAWSEREGGWTQYF
>TRBJ1-2|TRBV11-2|.|.
TGTGCCAGCAGCTTAGGGGCAAGCTATGGCTACACCTTC
CASSLGASYGYTF
>TRBJ2-7|TRBV27|.|.
TGTGCCAGCAGTTGGAGGAGGACCGGCTACGAGCAGTACTTC
CASSWRRTGYEQYF
>TRBJ2-2|TRBV19|TRBD2|.
TGTGCCAGTAGTATGGCGGGAGGAAGAACCGGGGAGCTGTTTTTT
CASSMAGGRTGELFF
>TRBJ2-7|TRBV7-8|TRBD2|.
TGTGCCAGCAGCCCAGCGGGGGGTATGTACTTC
CASSPAGGMYF
>TRBJ2-3|TRBV6-2/TRBV6-3|TRBD2|.
TGTGCCAGCAGTTCACGGGACTATGCCTCTAGCACAGATACGCAGTATTTT
CASSSRDYASSTDTQYF
>TRBJ2-1|TRBV6-4|TRBD2|many
TGTGCCAGCAGTGACTCGGGCGGGAGGGCCACTGAGCAGTTCTTC
CASSDSGGRATEQFF
>TRBJ1-2|TRBV29-1|.|once
TGCAGCCTTGAGCAATCGCTAACTTATGGCTACACCTTC
CSLEQSLTYGYTF
>TRBJ2-6|TRBV6-5|TRBD1|.
TGTGCCAGCACGGACAGGGGCTCTGGGGCCAACGTCCTGACTTTC
CASTDRGSGANVLTF
>TRBJ2-7|TRBV19|TRBD2|.
TGTGCCAGTAGTAGCAGGACTAGGGACGAGCAGTACTTC
CASSSRTRDEQYF
>TRBJ1-5|TRBV10-1|.|.
TGCGCCAGCAGTGATCGCAGAGGTCAGCCCCAGCATTTT
CASSDRRGQPQHF
>TRBJ2-3|TRBV15|.|.
TGTGCCACCAGCAGAGACCCCAGCCAGGGTGTCTGGTATTTT
CATSRDPSQGVWYF
>TRBJ2-1|TRBV6-6|TRBD2|.
TGTGCCAGCAGCGCCCTTATGCGGGAGGTCTACAATGAGCAGTTCTTC
CASSALMREVYNEQFF
>TRBJ2-1|TRBV7-3|.|.
TGTGCCAGCAGCCACGAAAACAGGTTTGGAAATGAGCAGTTCTTC
CASSHENRFGNEQFF
>TRBJ1-1|TRBV27|.|.
TGTGCCAGCAGTCTTCGGACAGTCATGAACACTGAAGCTTTCTTT
CASSLRTVMNTEAFF
>TRBJ1-1|TRBV6-2/TRBV6-3|.|.
TGTGCCAGCAGTTATTACCAGGAAGCTTTCTTT
CASSYYQEAFF
>TRBJ2-1|TRBV7-2|TRBD2|.
TGTGCCAGCAGGGGTGGACTAGCAGGGATCTACAATGAGCAGTTCTTC
CASRGGLAGIYNEQFF
>TRBJ2-7|TRBV5-1|TRBD2|.
TGCGCCAGCAGCTTGGCGCACCGTACTAGCGGGAGTACCTACGAGCAGTACTTC
CASSLAHRTSGSTYEQYF
>TRBJ2-6|TRBV7-9|.|.
TGTGCCAGCAGCTTAGCGGGAGGCGATGGGGCCAACGTCCTGACTTTC
CASSLAGGDGANVLTF
>TRBJ2-5|TRBV11-2|TRBD2|.
TGTGCCAGCAGCGTGGGACTAGCGGAAGAGACCCAGTACTTC
CASSVGLAEETQYF
>TRBJ2-2|TRBV18|TRBD2|once
TGTGCCAGCTCCCCGAGGACTAGCGGGAGCGGGGAGCTGTTTTTT
CASSPRTSGSGELFF
>TRBJ2-2|TRBV19|TRBD1|once
TGTGCCAGTAGAACTGACAGGGCGAACACCGGGGAGCTGTTTTTT
CASRTDRANTGELFF
>TRBJ1-1|TRBV12-3/TRBV12-4|.|.
TGTGCCAGCACCCCTCAGGAGAACACTGAAGCTTTCTTT
CASTPQENTEAFF
>TRBJ1-2|TRBV10-3|.|.
TGTGCCATCAGTGATAACAGCAGATATGGCTACACCTTC
CAISDNSRYGYTF
>TRBJ1-1|TRBV27|.|.
TGTGCCAGCAGGCGTACTGGACAGCTAAACACTGAAGCTTTCTTT
CASRRTGQLNTEAFF
>TRBJ1-2|TRBV3-1/TRBV3-2|.|.
TGTGCCAGCAGCTCTGGCGCGGGGTACTATGGCTACACCTTC
CASSSGAGYYGYTF
>TRBJ2-2|TRBV11-2|.|.
TGTGCCAGCAGCCCTCTGGGATTTGCGACAGCCAACACCGGGGAGCTGTTTTTT
CASSPLGFATANTGELFF
>TRBJ2-7|TRBV5-4|.|.
TGTGCCAGCAGCCTCCCCTCGGGGGAGAACCCATACGAGCAGTACTTC
CASSLPSGENPYEQYF
>TRBJ2-7|TRBV6-5|.|.
TGTGCCAGCAGTCCGGACTCGTCTGTGCAGTACTTC
CASSPDSSVQYF